This T cell receptor (beta chain) is from a study of radiation and T cells in renal cell carcinoma. The study's findings and limits: From baseline, blood top tumor clonotypes peaked at 2 weeks post-radiation.

In this sample, this clone turned up once. Its antigen is unknown. The CDR3 sequence is 15 residues long. V gave up 0 bases and J gave up 2 bases; unmatched junction bases: 0. CDR1 is SGHTS and CDR2 is YDEGEE in the germline V gene. Time point described: blood 4 weeks post-SBRT, at nephrectomy. The treatment here: 15 Gy SBRT to primary tumor, nephrectomy 4 weeks later. Radiation-treated patients gave blood at baseline, week 2 and week 4. Measured with immunoSEQ multiplex PCR; TCRdb has only the in-frame clones, and not every one. Of over 85,000 clones in the sample, around 81% were seen once. This TCR was recovered from a man aged 45-65 years with renal cell carcinoma. Sequencing used blood, obtained from a patient whose treatment included radiotherapy and nephrectomy. V and J are TRBV5-8 and TRBJ1-5, with 9 bases lining up with TRBD1. The CDR3 DNA is TGTGCCAGCAGCTTGGGACAGGGGGGCAATCAGCCCCAGCATTTT. Translating gives CASSLGQGGNQPQHF. Combining the CDR3 with reference TRBV5-8 and TRBJ1-5 gives the whole variable domain EAGVTQSPTHLIKTRGQQATLRCSPISGHTSVYWYQQALGLGLQFLLWYDEGEERNRGNFPPRFSGRQFPNYSSELNVNALELEDSALYLCASSLGQGGNQPQHFGDGTRLSIL.